The rows below give T cell receptor beta chains drawn from one sample of a study of Ad26.COV2.S vaccination and SARS-CoV-2 variants. The repertoire was sequenced with immunoSEQ multiplex PCR; TCRdb's copy has only in-frame clones and lacks some. The sample shows some 640,000 clones, around 90% of them seen only once. The sequenced sample was peripheral blood, obtained in a trial of Ad26.COV2.S vaccine versus placebo. These receptors came from a person aged 18-60 years who received the Ad26.COV2.S COVID-19 vaccine or a placebo. CDR3s include the opening cysteine and the closing phenylalanine or tryptophan. D genes are given only for firm matches. Size values are once, few and many counts, or a class for expanded clones, and some rows have none.

d_gene: .
j_gene: TRBJ2-1
v_gene: TRBV18
abundance: .
CDR3aa: CASSPLGGNDEQFF
CDR3nt: TGTGCCAGCTCACCGCTCGGCGGGAACGATGAGCAGTTCTTC

d_gene: .
j_gene: TRBJ1-5
v_gene: TRBV6-2/TRBV6-3
abundance: .
CDR3aa: CASSFSGGQPQHF
CDR3nt: TGTGCCAGCAGTTTCTCCGGGGGTCAGCCCCAGCATTTT

d_gene: TRBD1
j_gene: TRBJ2-7
v_gene: TRBV11-3
abundance: .
CDR3aa: CASSFSGGQGPYEQYF
CDR3nt: TGTGCCAGCAGCTTCAGTGGGGGACAGGGACCCTACGAGCAGTACTTC

d_gene: .
j_gene: TRBJ2-7
v_gene: TRBV5-1
abundance: .
CDR3aa: CASSKTGPYEQYF
CDR3nt: TGCGCCAGCAGCAAAACAGGGCCTTACGAGCAGTACTTC

d_gene: TRBD1
j_gene: TRBJ1-1
v_gene: TRBV27
abundance: .
CDR3aa: CASSRDRGNTEAFF
CDR3nt: TGTGCCAGCAGCAGAGACAGGGGTAACACTGAAGCTTTCTTT

d_gene: TRBD1
j_gene: TRBJ2-1
v_gene: TRBV5-4
abundance: .
CDR3aa: CASSLVGGSEQFF
CDR3nt: TGTGCCAGCAGCTTGGTAGGGGGCAGTGAGCAGTTCTTC

d_gene: .
j_gene: TRBJ2-3
v_gene: TRBV6-5
abundance: .
CDR3aa: CASSYGFTDTQYF
CDR3nt: TGTGCCAGCAGTTACGGTTTTACAGATACGCAGTATTTT

d_gene: .
j_gene: TRBJ2-4
v_gene: TRBV6-2/TRBV6-3
abundance: .
CDR3aa: CASSYGQGGKGAKNIQYF
CDR3nt: TGTGCCAGCAGTTACGGGCAGGGGGGGAAAGGGGCCAAAAACATTCAGTACTTC

d_gene: .
j_gene: TRBJ2-2
v_gene: TRBV29-1
abundance: .
CDR3aa: CSVPKGARDIGELFF
CDR3nt: TGCAGCGTCCCCAAGGGGGCGCGGGATATCGGGGAGCTGTTTTTT

d_gene: .
j_gene: TRBJ2-7
v_gene: TRBV11-2
abundance: few
CDR3aa: CASSLGFEQYF
CDR3nt: TGTGCCAGCAGCTTAGGTTTCGAGCAGTACTTC

d_gene: .
j_gene: TRBJ2-5
v_gene: TRBV5-1
abundance: .
CDR3aa: CASSLAWGAGETQYF
CDR3nt: TGCGCCAGCAGCTTGGCATGGGGGGCCGGGGAGACCCAGTACTTC

d_gene: .
j_gene: TRBJ1-1
v_gene: TRBV7-2
abundance: .
CDR3aa: CASSLGGRQNTEAFF
CDR3nt: TGTGCCAGCAGCTTAGGGGGACGGCAGAACACTGAAGCTTTCTTT

d_gene: .
j_gene: TRBJ1-1
v_gene: TRBV19
abundance: .
CDR3aa: CASSLRAPNTEAFF
CDR3nt: TGTGCCAGTAGTCTCCGGGCCCCGAACACTGAAGCTTTCTTT

d_gene: TRBD1
j_gene: TRBJ1-4
v_gene: TRBV4-3
abundance: .
CDR3aa: CASSQGPYDRGRFEKLFF
CDR3nt: TGCGCCAGCAGCCAAGGTCCCTACGACAGGGGGCGATTTGAAAAACTGTTTTTT

d_gene: .
j_gene: TRBJ1-4
v_gene: TRBV4-2
abundance: once
CDR3aa: CASSQPLKSATPNEKLFF
CDR3nt: TGTGCCAGCAGCCAACCGCTGAAGAGTGCGACACCGAATGAAAAACTGTTTTTT

d_gene: .
j_gene: TRBJ2-7
v_gene: TRBV11-1
abundance: .
CDR3aa: CASSLAGGMQYF
CDR3nt: TGTGCCAGCAGCTTAGCTGGAGGGATGCAGTACTTC

d_gene: TRBD2
j_gene: TRBJ2-1
v_gene: TRBV19
abundance: .
CDR3aa: CASSIGGGNEQFF
CDR3nt: TGTGCCAGTAGTATCGGGGGGGGCAATGAGCAGTTCTTC

d_gene: .
j_gene: TRBJ2-2
v_gene: TRBV7-6
abundance: .
CDR3aa: CASSFTGTVNTGELFF
CDR3nt: TGTGCCAGCAGCTTTACCGGGACGGTGAACACCGGGGAGCTGTTTTTT

d_gene: .
j_gene: TRBJ1-2
v_gene: TRBV27
abundance: .
CDR3aa: CASSQSTGLYGYTF
CDR3nt: TGTGCCAGCAGCCAATCGACAGGCCTCTATGGCTACACCTTC

d_gene: TRBD1
j_gene: TRBJ2-7
v_gene: TRBV20-1
abundance: .
CDR3aa: CSASRGRQGADEQYF
CDR3nt: TGCAGTGCTAGTAGGGGCCGACAGGGGGCGGACGAGCAGTACTTC

d_gene: TRBD1
j_gene: TRBJ2-7
v_gene: TRBV7-2
abundance: .
CDR3aa: CASSLDSGGSYEQYF
CDR3nt: TGTGCCAGCAGCTTAGATTCAGGGGGCTCTTACGAGCAGTACTTC

d_gene: TRBD2
j_gene: TRBJ2-7
v_gene: TRBV6-4
abundance: .
CDR3aa: CASSVERGSYEQYF
CDR3nt: TGTGCCAGCAGTGTTGAGCGGGGATCCTACGAGCAGTACTTC

d_gene: TRBD1
j_gene: TRBJ2-2
v_gene: TRBV30
abundance: .
CDR3aa: CAWGQAHTGELFF
CDR3nt: TGTGCCTGGGGACAGGCGCACACCGGGGAGCTGTTTTTT

d_gene: .
j_gene: TRBJ2-4
v_gene: TRBV27
abundance: .
CDR3aa: CASLSQGIQYF
CDR3nt: TGTGCCAGCCTTTCTCAGGGCATTCAGTACTTC

d_gene: TRBD2
j_gene: TRBJ2-1
v_gene: TRBV7-9
abundance: .
CDR3aa: CASSWGLVQFF
CDR3nt: TGTGCCAGCAGCTGGGGACTAGTGCAGTTCTTC

d_gene: .
j_gene: TRBJ2-2
v_gene: TRBV4-1
abundance: .
CDR3aa: CASSPGQNTGELFF
CDR3nt: TGCGCCAGCAGCCCTGGACAGAACACCGGGGAGCTGTTTTTT

d_gene: TRBD2
j_gene: TRBJ2-1
v_gene: TRBV10-3
abundance: .
CDR3aa: CAISDGRASEQFF
CDR3nt: TGTGCCATCAGTGACGGGAGGGCCTCGGAGCAGTTCTTC

d_gene: TRBD2
j_gene: TRBJ2-7
v_gene: TRBV9
abundance: .
CDR3aa: CASSVASPGGTETYEQYF
CDR3nt: TGTGCCAGCAGCGTAGCTTCGCCGGGGGGGACGGAAACCTACGAGCAGTACTTC

d_gene: .
j_gene: TRBJ2-7
v_gene: TRBV6-2/TRBV6-3
abundance: .
CDR3aa: CASSYLQSYEQYF
CDR3nt: TGTGCCAGCAGTTACCTGCAATCCTACGAGCAGTACTTC

d_gene: .
j_gene: TRBJ1-2
v_gene: TRBV12-3/TRBV12-4
abundance: .
CDR3aa: CASSSGDGYTF
CDR3nt: TGTGCCAGCAGTTCCGGGGATGGCTACACCTTC

d_gene: .
j_gene: TRBJ2-7
v_gene: TRBV4-1
abundance: once
CDR3aa: CASSQDGTLTYEQYF
CDR3nt: TGCGCCAGCAGCCAAGATGGGACTCTTACCTACGAGCAGTACTTC

d_gene: TRBD2
j_gene: TRBJ2-1
v_gene: TRBV30
abundance: .
CDR3aa: CAWSVRGTSRGEQFF
CDR3nt: TGTGCCTGGAGTGTCCGAGGGACTAGTAGGGGTGAGCAGTTCTTC

d_gene: TRBD2
j_gene: TRBJ2-7
v_gene: TRBV7-9
abundance: few
CDR3aa: CASRQSRTSTNEQYF
CDR3nt: TGTGCCAGCAGGCAGTCTAGGACTAGCACCAACGAGCAGTACTTC

d_gene: TRBD2
j_gene: TRBJ2-5
v_gene: TRBV24-1
abundance: .
CDR3aa: CATSDPWAGGGETQYF
CDR3nt: TGTGCCACCAGTGATCCCTGGGCGGGAGGTGGAGAGACCCAGTACTTC

d_gene: TRBD1
j_gene: TRBJ2-1
v_gene: TRBV10-3
abundance: .
CDR3aa: CAISESGGTGSNEQFF
CDR3nt: TGTGCCATCAGTGAGTCTGGCGGGACAGGCTCCAATGAGCAGTTCTTC

d_gene: .
j_gene: TRBJ2-7
v_gene: TRBV5-3
abundance: few
CDR3aa: CAGAGDSYEQYF
CDR3nt: TGTGCCGGGGCAGGGGACTCCTACGAGCAGTACTTC

d_gene: .
j_gene: TRBJ1-3
v_gene: TRBV12-3/TRBV12-4
abundance: once
CDR3aa: CASSYGENTIYF
CDR3nt: TGTGCCAGCAGTTATGGGGAAAACACCATATATTTT

d_gene: .
j_gene: TRBJ1-3
v_gene: TRBV5-6
abundance: .
CDR3aa: CASSTRGGWAGNTIYF
CDR3nt: TGTGCCAGCAGCACCCGTGGGGGCTGGGCAGGAAACACCATATATTTT

d_gene: .
j_gene: TRBJ2-3
v_gene: TRBV10-3
abundance: .
CDR3aa: CATQENLDTQYF
CDR3nt: TGTGCCACCCAGGAGAATCTGGATACGCAGTATTTT

d_gene: .
j_gene: TRBJ2-7
v_gene: TRBV6-6
abundance: .
CDR3aa: CASSYHPDYEQYF
CDR3nt: TGTGCCAGCAGTTACCATCCGGATTACGAGCAGTACTTC

d_gene: .
j_gene: TRBJ1-1
v_gene: TRBV7-6
abundance: .
CDR3aa: CASSLGQPNTEAFF
CDR3nt: TGTGCCAGCAGCTTAGGACAGCCGAACACTGAAGCTTTCTTT

d_gene: .
j_gene: TRBJ1-2
v_gene: TRBV30
abundance: .
CDR3aa: CAWSANYGYTF
CDR3nt: TGTGCCTGGAGCGCTAACTATGGCTACACCTTC

d_gene: TRBD2
j_gene: TRBJ2-1
v_gene: TRBV4-2
abundance: once
CDR3aa: CASSQDFGTSGSYNEQFF
CDR3nt: TGTGCCAGCAGCCAAGATTTCGGGACTAGCGGGAGCTACAATGAGCAGTTCTTC

d_gene: .
j_gene: TRBJ1-4
v_gene: TRBV7-2
abundance: .
CDR3aa: CASNLGGPNEKLFF
CDR3nt: TGTGCCAGCAACCTCGGGGGGCCTAATGAAAAACTGTTTTTT

d_gene: .
j_gene: TRBJ2-1
v_gene: TRBV24-1
abundance: .
CDR3aa: CATRQDAYNEQFF
CDR3nt: TGTGCCACCAGGCAGGACGCCTACAATGAGCAGTTCTTC

d_gene: TRBD1
j_gene: TRBJ2-1
v_gene: TRBV2
abundance: .
CDR3aa: CASDRDRGLSEQFF
CDR3nt: TGTGCCAGCGACCGGGACAGGGGGCTATCGGAGCAGTTCTTC

d_gene: TRBD1
j_gene: TRBJ2-4
v_gene: TRBV5-6
abundance: once
CDR3aa: CASSRTGGNIQYF
CDR3nt: TGTGCCAGCAGCCGGACAGGGGGAAACATTCAGTACTTC

d_gene: .
j_gene: TRBJ2-5
v_gene: TRBV29-1
abundance: .
CDR3aa: CSVEDVTTGETQYF
CDR3nt: TGCAGCGTTGAAGATGTAACGACCGGAGAGACCCAGTACTTC

d_gene: .
j_gene: TRBJ1-2
v_gene: TRBV6-1
abundance: .
CDR3aa: CASSEMEAQGGYGYTF
CDR3nt: TGTGCCAGCAGTGAAATGGAAGCGCAAGGGGGCTATGGCTACACCTTC

d_gene: TRBD1
j_gene: TRBJ1-2
v_gene: TRBV24-1
abundance: .
CDR3aa: CATSDPGQGDYGYTF
CDR3nt: TGTGCCACCAGTGATCCGGGACAGGGAGACTATGGCTACACCTTC

d_gene: TRBD1
j_gene: TRBJ2-7
v_gene: TRBV29-1
abundance: once
CDR3aa: CSVGDRGYEQYF
CDR3nt: TGCAGCGTTGGAGACAGGGGCTACGAGCAGTACTTC

d_gene: .
j_gene: TRBJ2-6
v_gene: TRBV24-1
abundance: .
CDR3aa: CATSDLSPTGANVLTF
CDR3nt: TGTGCCACCAGTGATTTGAGCCCAACCGGGGCCAACGTCCTGACTTTC

d_gene: TRBD2
j_gene: TRBJ2-1
v_gene: TRBV14
abundance: .
CDR3aa: CASSLLAGGSNEQFF
CDR3nt: TGTGCCAGCAGCCTACTAGCGGGAGGGTCCAATGAGCAGTTCTTC

d_gene: .
j_gene: TRBJ1-6
v_gene: TRBV7-9
abundance: .
CDR3aa: CASSGPFNSSPLHF
CDR3nt: TGTGCCAGCAGCGGGCCATTCAATAGTTCACCCCTCCACTTT

d_gene: TRBD2
j_gene: TRBJ2-2
v_gene: TRBV10-3
abundance: .
CDR3aa: CAISGTSGANTGELFF
CDR3nt: TGTGCCATCAGTGGGACTAGCGGGGCGAACACCGGGGAGCTGTTTTTT

d_gene: .
j_gene: TRBJ1-1
v_gene: TRBV13
abundance: .
CDR3aa: CASSAGGGTEAFF
CDR3nt: TGTGCCAGCAGCGCCGGGGGGGGCACTGAAGCTTTCTTT

d_gene: .
j_gene: TRBJ2-1
v_gene: TRBV5-4
abundance: .
CDR3aa: CASGSGTGRTQFYNEQFF
CDR3nt: TGTGCCAGCGGGAGCGGGACAGGCCGCACTCAATTCTACAATGAGCAGTTCTTC

d_gene: TRBD2
j_gene: TRBJ2-3
v_gene: TRBV3-1/TRBV3-2
abundance: once
CDR3aa: CASSQFSGGSDTQYF
CDR3nt: TGTGCCAGCAGCCAATTTAGCGGGGGGTCAGATACGCAGTATTTT

d_gene: .
j_gene: TRBJ2-7
v_gene: TRBV18
abundance: .
CDR3aa: CASSPDWHPNEQYF
CDR3nt: TGTGCCAGCTCCCCGGACTGGCACCCTAACGAGCAGTACTTC

d_gene: .
j_gene: TRBJ1-2
v_gene: TRBV5-4
abundance: .
CDR3aa: CASSLGESQGYTF
CDR3nt: TGTGCCAGCAGCTTGGGGGAGTCCCAGGGCTACACCTTC